A selection of T cell receptor beta chains follows, all from one sample in a study of T cell responses to AZD1222 COVID-19 vaccine. TCRdb keeps only in-frame clones here, not all; method: immunoSEQ multiplex PCR. The sample has around 120,000 clones, about 89% seen once. The sample was peripheral blood, taken on day 0 of MenACWY control vaccination. These receptors were collected from an adult in good health. CDR3s include the opening cysteine and the closing phenylalanine or tryptophan.

j_call: TRBJ1-1; v_call: TRBV28; cdr3_aa: CASRPAPGQGDTEAFF
j_call: TRBJ2-2; v_call: TRBV9; cdr3_aa: CASSTTQIGGELFF
j_call: TRBJ2-7; v_call: TRBV19; cdr3_aa: CASSSGLASHEQYF
j_call: TRBJ2-3; v_call: TRBV25-1; cdr3_aa: CASSDSASYTQYF
j_call: TRBJ2-1; v_call: TRBV5-6; cdr3_aa: CASSLSSGHLNNEQFF
j_call: TRBJ2-6; v_call: TRBV9; cdr3_aa: CASSVRDRRPSGANVLTF
j_call: TRBJ1-5; v_call: TRBV9; cdr3_aa: CASSVHQGNQPQHF
j_call: TRBJ2-7; v_call: TRBV2; cdr3_aa: CASTFRGSSYEQYF
j_call: TRBJ2-1; v_call: TRBV27; cdr3_aa: CASSLGTSGRSGQFF
j_call: TRBJ2-7; v_call: TRBV5-1; cdr3_aa: CASSPGQPYDEQYF
j_call: TRBJ1-1; v_call: TRBV30; cdr3_aa: CARKQGSTLNTEAFF
j_call: TRBJ2-5; v_call: TRBV9; cdr3_aa: CASSVGGSQETQYF
j_call: TRBJ2-1; v_call: TRBV7-2; cdr3_aa: CASSTQTGDEQFF
j_call: TRBJ1-4; v_call: TRBV19; cdr3_aa: CASTVRGGPGEKLFF
j_call: TRBJ2-1; v_call: TRBV5-5; cdr3_aa: CASSLASGHPYNEQFF
j_call: TRBJ2-5; v_call: TRBV5-1; cdr3_aa: CASSPRAGVKETQYF
j_call: TRBJ2-3; v_call: TRBV19; cdr3_aa: CASSIRRDTDTQYF
j_call: TRBJ2-1; v_call: TRBV7-6; cdr3_aa: CASSFRGLAGGYEQFF
j_call: TRBJ1-2; v_call: TRBV7-9; cdr3_aa: CASSRAGEPHGYTF
j_call: TRBJ2-7; v_call: TRBV19; cdr3_aa: CASSIRGRSSYEQYF
j_call: TRBJ2-1; v_call: TRBV2; cdr3_aa: CASSEETSDEQFF
j_call: TRBJ2-7; v_call: TRBV7-9; cdr3_aa: CASSLGEIYEQYF
j_call: TRBJ2-3; v_call: TRBV30; cdr3_aa: CAWRYRTHSPSGDTQYF
j_call: TRBJ1-1; v_call: TRBV11-2; cdr3_aa: CASSLEHRRDRENTEAFF
j_call: TRBJ1-1; v_call: TRBV6-5; cdr3_aa: CASSRPNTEAFF
j_call: TRBJ2-7; v_call: TRBV4-1; cdr3_aa: CASSQAPSGLSYEQYF
j_call: TRBJ1-6; v_call: TRBV4-3; cdr3_aa: CASSQAYRGYNSPLHF
j_call: TRBJ2-1; v_call: TRBV7-9; cdr3_aa: CASSLEVLGSTNEQFF
j_call: TRBJ2-7; v_call: TRBV3-1/TRBV3-2; cdr3_aa: CASSQDKPTNRTYEQYF
j_call: TRBJ1-2; v_call: TRBV25-1; cdr3_aa: CASSGHSYGYTF
j_call: TRBJ1-5; v_call: TRBV19; cdr3_aa: CASSMWGIDQPQHF
j_call: TRBJ1-2; v_call: TRBV11-2; cdr3_aa: CASSLADSYGYTF
j_call: TRBJ2-1; v_call: TRBV5-1; cdr3_aa: CASSTGTSGKDEQFF
j_call: TRBJ2-5; v_call: TRBV9; cdr3_aa: CASSARTGIQETQYF
j_call: TRBJ1-1; v_call: TRBV2; cdr3_aa: CASSDHGNTEAFF
j_call: TRBJ2-2; v_call: TRBV6-2/TRBV6-3; cdr3_aa: CASSYSLTSGSEFTGELFF
j_call: TRBJ1-3; v_call: TRBV7-8; cdr3_aa: CASSQGGGNTIYF
j_call: TRBJ2-7; v_call: TRBV7-8; cdr3_aa: CASSLGGLAGPYEQYF
j_call: TRBJ1-1; v_call: TRBV6-5; cdr3_aa: CASSYSTAGTEAFF
j_call: TRBJ2-7; v_call: TRBV6-2/TRBV6-3; cdr3_aa: CASSMGPGDPSYEQYF
j_call: TRBJ1-2; v_call: TRBV5-5; cdr3_aa: CASSALQGARYGYTF
j_call: TRBJ1-6; v_call: TRBV12-3/TRBV12-4; cdr3_aa: CASSLAGRDPLHF
j_call: TRBJ1-2; v_call: TRBV7-9; cdr3_aa: CASSNGQNYGYTF
j_call: TRBJ1-1; v_call: TRBV30; cdr3_aa: CAWSGDSTGQAFF
j_call: TRBJ1-2; v_call: TRBV7-9; cdr3_aa: CASSRKIDPIANYGYTF
j_call: TRBJ1-5; v_call: TRBV19; cdr3_aa: CASSMGTVLFTPQHF
j_call: TRBJ2-6; v_call: TRBV5-1; cdr3_aa: CASSIGTSGANVLTF